The 24 T cell receptor beta chains listed next were all sequenced from one sample in a study of T-cell reconstitution after alpha-beta-depleted transplantation in children. Whole-study findings and limits: When one year had passed after transplant, most T-cell counts and diversity came from newly produced T cells.

No antigen has been identified for these receptors. Construction of the TCRbeta library involved unique molecular identifiers. TCRdb called the PCR reads again in MiXCR, with one record for every CDR3 protein. The table has 250,000 to 300,000 distinct CDR3 sequences, roughly 7.8% seen once; the top ten hold about 9.1%. Here the sequenced sample was peripheral blood, taken 360 days after TCRalphabeta/CD19-depleted stem cell transplant. Receptors were obtained from a female patient aged 2-15 years who had a stem cell transplant for Fanconi anemia, so the T cells may come from the graft donor.

This clonotype was seen more than once but under ten times. The rearrangement joins TRBV6-5 to TRBJ1-2; TRBD1 is a possible D gene (6 bases). V lost 2 bases to trimming and J lost 4 bases, with 14 bases between them. The length of the CDR3 is 15 residues. Looked up from germline, CDR1 is MNHEY and CDR2 is SVGAGI. In nucleotides, the CDR3 is TGTGCCAGCAGTTACGGGCGGGGGCAAAGCTATGGCTACACCTTC. Amino acids: CASSYGRGQSYGYTF.

The table lists this clonotype with many counts. CDR3 sequence reads: CASSPDGYSGNTIYF. CDR3 DNA sequence: TGTGCCAGCAGCCCGGACGGATACTCTGGAAACACCATATATTTT. The J gene is TRBJ1-3, the V gene TRBV6-2 or TRBV6-3; no clear D gene. Trimming took 6 bases from V and 0 from J, leaving 12 bases between them. This CDR3 is built from 15 residues. Germline V lookup: CDR1 MNHEY, CDR2 SVGEGT.

The chain recombines TRBV28 with TRBJ1-3, with D maybe TRBD1 (6 bases). Trimming took 2 bases from V and 0 from J, leaving 11 bases between them. This CDR3 contains 16 residues. Germline V gene data show CDR1 as MDHEN and CDR2 as SYDVKM. CDR3 nucleotide sequence: TGTGCCAGCAGTTTAAGGGGGGCAAGCTCTGGAAACACCATATATTTT. Amino acids: CASSLRGASSGNTIYF. Complete variable domain (other parts from reference TRBV28 and TRBJ1-3): DVKVTQSSRYLVKRTGEKVFLECVQDMDHENMFWYRQDPGLGLRLIYFSYDVKMKEKGDIPEGYSVSREKKERFSLILESASTNQTSMYLCASSLRGASSGNTIYFGEGSWLTVV.

Many counts were recorded for this clonotype. This rearrangement joins TRBV12-3 or TRBV12-4 to TRBJ2-5; D unresolved. There are 12 residues in the CDR3. The V gene lost 3 bases and the J gene lost 1 base, with 3 bases spanning the gap. The CDR3 sequence: CASSFSQETQYF. CDR3 DNA sequence: TGTGCCAGCAGTTTCTCCCAAGAGACCCAGTACTTC.

This clonotype showed up many times. This sequence joins TRBV7-2 and TRBJ1-5; D unclear. Deletions cut 5 bases from V and 4 bases from J, with 15 bases between. There are 15 residues in the CDR3. Germline values: CDR1 SGHTA, CDR2 FQGNSA. The CDR3 DNA follows: TGTGCCAGCAGCCCTCGAGGAGTGGAGAATCAGCCCCAGCATTTT. Protein: CASSPRGVENQPQHF.

This clonotype was counted many times. The chain has TRBV6-5 and TRBJ2-1, with 8 bases identical to TRBD1. The CDR3 is 16 amino acids. In germline, CDR1 is MNHEY, CDR2 SVGAGI. The ends lost 0 bases at V and 6 bases at J; junction bases unmatched: 7. The CDR3 DNA reads TGTGCCAGCAGTTACTCCGGGACAGGAAGGGGCAATGAGCAGTTCTTC. As protein: CASSYSGTGRGNEQFF.

The table lists this clonotype with many counts. V and J are TRBV29-1 and TRBJ2-7; 8 bases agree with TRBD2. The germline CDR1 and CDR2 sequences are SQVTM and ANQGSEA. After removal of 4 bases from V and 1 base from J, the junction contained 3 bases not matched to a gene. This CDR3 spans 13 amino acids. The CDR3 loop reads CSVGGGRSYEQYF. Written as DNA, the CDR3 is TGCAGCGTTGGCGGCGGGAGGTCCTACGAGCAGTACTTC.

This chain links TRBV18 with TRBJ2-5; 8 positions agree with TRBD2. The J segment lost 5 bases and the V segment lost 2 bases, leaving 7 bases of the junction unmatched. Germline CDR1 is KGHSH and CDR2 is LQKENI. The CDR3 sequence is 15 residues long. This chain's CDR3 is CASSPSTSGPETQYF. The CDR3 bases are TGTGCCAGCTCACCATCCACTAGCGGCCCGGAGACCCAGTACTTC.

In this sample, this clonotype turned up many times. The chain combines TRBV6-2 or TRBV6-3 with TRBJ2-3, with 9 nucleotides matching TRBD1. CDR1 and CDR2 (germline): MNHEY, SVGEGT. J gave up 10 bases and V 5 bases, and 1 base lay outside the gene matches. The length of the CDR3 is 11 residues. This CDR3 reads CASSTGGSQYF. The DNA for the CDR3 is TGTGCCAGCAGTACAGGGGGCTCGCAGTATTTT.

This clonotype was detected ten times or more. The gene calls are TRBV7-8 and TRBJ2-7, with 7 nucleotides matching TRBD2. The J segment lost 0 bases and the V segment lost 3 bases, leaving 5 bases of the junction unmatched. The length of the CDR3 is 15 residues. The V gene's germline CDR1 is SGHVS and CDR2 FQNEAQ. The CDR3 sequence is CASSLGSGISYEQYF. CDR3 DNA sequence: TGTGCCAGCAGCTTGGGGAGCGGGATCTCCTACGAGCAGTACTTC.

This clonotype was detected ten times or more. The rearrangement uses TRBV15 and TRBJ2-7; TRBD1 might be the D (6 bases). The germline CDR1 and CDR2 sequences are LNHNV and YYDKDF (reference sequence). The CDR3 loop spans 15 amino acids. Trimming removed 0 bases from V and 2 bases from J, with 11 bases in between. CDR3 coding DNA: TGTGCCACCAGCAGAGATAACAGGGTGACCTACGAGCAGTACTTC. This codes for CATSRDNRVTYEQYF.

This clonotype was seen ten or more times. The rearrangement links TRBV5-1 to TRBJ2-3; a possible D gene is TRBD1 (5 bases). From germline, CDR1 is SGHRS and CDR2 YFSETQ. V was pared by 4 bases and J by 6 bases, with 9 bases between. The CDR3 has 12 residues. CDR3 sequence reads: CASSAGWDTQYF. The CDR3 nucleotides read TGCGCCAGCAGCGCAGGGTGGGATACGCAGTATTTT.

This clonotype was found many times. The J gene is TRBJ2-3, the V gene TRBV7-3, with D perhaps matching TRBD2 (6 bases). The V gene lost 5 bases and the J gene lost 3 bases, with 18 bases spanning the gap. The CDR3 is 16 amino acids. Germline CDR1 and CDR2: SGHTA and FQGTGA. The CDR3, as DNA: TGTGCCAGCAGCCCCGCTAGCGACCCGACGACAGATACGCAGTATTTT. It specifies CASSPASDPTTDTQYF.

For the CDR3, the DNA is TGTGCCAGCAGCTTGGGGTCAGGAGGAGGTGGCAATCAGCCCCAGCATTTT. Protein: CASSLGSGGGGNQPQHF. The V and J genes are TRBV5-6 and TRBJ1-5; D gene uncertain. CDR3 length: 17 residues. The V gene lost 0 bases and the J gene lost 2 bases, with 15 bases spanning the gap. CDR1 and CDR2 (germline): SGHDT, YYEEEE. The variable domain in full, completed from reference TRBV5-6 and TRBJ1-5, reads DAGVTQSPTHLIKTRGQQVTLRCSPKSGHDTVSWYQQALGQGPQFIFQYYEEEERQRGNFPDRFSGHQFPNYSSELNVNALLLGDSALYLCASSLGSGGGGNQPQHFGDGTRLSIL.

Many counts were recorded for this clonotype. For the CDR3, the DNA is TGCGCCAGCAGCTCACAGGGGGAAGAGACCCAGTACTTC. Amino acid sequence: CASSSQGEETQYF. The chain joins TRBV5-1 to TRBJ2-5; the match to TRBD1 covers 8 bases. Germline CDR1 reads SGHRS; CDR2 reads YFSETQ. The ends lost 3 bases at V and 3 bases at J; junction bases unmatched: 1. The CDR3 runs 13 residues. Variable domain in full (rest from reference TRBV5-1 and TRBJ2-5): KAGVTQTPRYLIKTRGQQVTLSCSPISGHRSVSWYQQTPGQGLQFLFEYFSETQRNKGNFPGRFSGRQFSNSRSEMNVSTLELGDSALYLCASSSQGEETQYFGPGTRLLVL.

This clonotype has just a few counts. The J gene is TRBJ1-5, the V gene TRBV9; 7 bases agree with TRBD1. Germline assignment: CDR1 SGDLS and CDR2 YYNGEE. The CDR3 contains 14 residues. Unmatched junction bases numbered 4, after V lost 3 bases and J lost 4 bases. The CDR3 spells CASSETGLNQPQHF. As DNA, the CDR3 is TGTGCCAGCAGCGAGACAGGGTTAAATCAGCCCCAGCATTTT.

This clonotype showed up just a few times. The chain links TRBV6-4 to TRBJ2-1, with 12 bases matching TRBD1. Germline assignment: CDR1 MRHNA and CDR2 SNTAGT. V lost 6 bases, J lost 1 base, and 19 bases stayed unmatched. This CDR3 contains 21 residues. The CDR3 region is CASSGLGPAGTGGGSYNEQFF. In nucleotides, the CDR3 is TGTGCCAGCAGCGGCCTAGGCCCTGCCGGGACAGGGGGCGGATCCTACAATGAGCAGTTCTTC.

This clonotype was observed a few times. The V call is TRBV7-3, the J call TRBJ2-1; TRBD2 matches 8 bases. This CDR3 is 15 amino acids long. The germline gives CDR1 SGHTA, CDR2 FQGTGA. With V trimmed by 2 bases and J by 8 bases, 8 bases remained unmatched. The CDR3 spells CASSLSGGAGHEQFF. The CDR3 DNA reads TGTGCCAGCAGCTTATCGGGGGGGGCCGGCCATGAGCAGTTCTTC.

This chain joins TRBV20-1 and TRBJ1-2; perhaps TRBD1 as D (5 bases). CDR1 and CDR2 (germline): DFQATT, SNEGSKA (reference sequence). The V end was cut by 5 bases, the J end by 2 bases, with 15 bases between. This CDR3 is built from 14 residues. The CDR3, as DNA: TGCAGTGCTGCTCCCGGGACCTTAAACTATGGCTACACCTTC. It is translated as CSAAPGTLNYGYTF.

Concerning this clonotype: A much larger clone lies one base from this, so it may be a read error. A read error is likely, as this CDR3 ends without the conserved phenylalanine or tryptophan. The genes are TRBV20-1 and TRBJ1-1, with D perhaps matching TRBD1 (6 bases). CDR1 DFQATT and CDR2 SNEGSKA come from the germline V gene (reference sequence). V lost 0 bases, J lost 5 bases, and 13 bases lay in between. CDR3 size: 14 residues. The CDR3, as DNA: TGCAGTGCTAGAGAAATTGGAAGGGGGACTGAAGCTTTCTAT. It yields the protein CSAREIGRGTEAFY.

Notes on this clonotype: One base away lies a much larger clone, so this may be a sequencing read error. The gene calls are TRBV27 and TRBJ1-1; D call uncertain. The CDR3 is made up of 13 amino acids. The germline V gene has CDR1 MNHEY and CDR2 SMNVEV (reference sequence). The V end was cut by 8 bases, the J end by 1 base, with 11 bases between. CDR3 nucleotides: TGTGCCAGCCGCTACGGAGAGAACACTGAAGCTTTCTTT. Protein sequence: CASRYGENTEAFF.

This clonotype was seen a handful of times. This sequence joins TRBV19 and TRBJ1-2, with D tentatively TRBD1 (5 bases). The CDR3 has 14 residues. Trimming took 4 bases from V and 4 from J, leaving 13 bases between them. Germline V CDR1 and CDR2: LNHDA, SQIVND (reference sequence). In DNA form, the CDR3 reads TGTGCCAGTAGTACGACGAGGGGCGGCTATGGCTACACCTTC. The encoded protein is CASSTTRGGYGYTF. Full variable domain (remainder filled in from reference TRBV19 and TRBJ1-2): DGGITQSPKYLFRKEGQNVTLSCEQNLNHDAMYWYRQDPGQGLRLIYYSQIVNDFQKGDIAEGYSVSREKKESFPLTVTSAQKNPTAFYLCASSTTRGGYGYTFGSGTRLTVV.

Ten or more counts support this clonotype. J is TRBJ2-3 and V is TRBV6-5; no reliable D call. The germline V and J ends were trimmed by 0 bases and 0 bases, with 4 bases remaining between them. The CDR3 sequence is 14 residues long. CDR1 MNHEY and CDR2 SVGAGI come from the germline V gene. The CDR3 sequence: CASSYSTSTDTQYF. DNA for the CDR3: TGTGCCAGCAGTTACTCGACCAGCACAGATACGCAGTATTTT.

This clonotype has a count of ten or more. This chain links TRBV4-3 with TRBJ2-5, with D possibly matching TRBD1 (5 bases). The germline V gene has CDR1 LGHNA and CDR2 YSLEER. This CDR3 is 15 amino acids long. V shed 0 bases and J shed 5 bases, with 13 bases lying between them. CDR3 coding DNA: TGCGCCAGCAGCCAAGAAGGCCAGGGAACGGAGACCCAGTACTTC. Encoded protein: CASSQEGQGTETQYF.